The 25 T cell receptor beta chains below come from one sample, sequenced in a study of blood T cell repertoires in COVID-19 (dated by TCRdb to between 2020 and 2021). The library was produced with the immunoSEQ multiplex PCR assay. TCRdb limited this immuneACCESS table to in-frame rearrangements with V and J called. A share of clones is missing; checked studies link under half to unresolved V genes, and the rest is unexplained. The sample table contains 100,000 or so clones; only one count was recorded for around four fifths of them. The ten biggest clones cover around 15% of the sample. The sequenced sample was peripheral blood. The receptors stem from a man aged 45-60 years with active or convalescent COVID-19.

The chain employs TRBV11-2 and TRBJ1-2; D remains unclear. The CDR3 spans 12 residues. CDR1 and CDR2 from the germline V gene are SGHAT and FQNNGV. V was trimmed by 5 bases and J by 5 bases, leaving 9 bases between them. DNA of the CDR3: TGTGCCAGCAGCCCGAACAGTTATGGCTACACCTTC. Translation: CASSPNSYGYTF.

The V gene is TRBV7-2, the J gene TRBJ1-1, with D tentatively TRBD1 (6 bases). Trimming stripped 5 bases from V and 5 bases from J, with 18 bases between. The CDR3 extends over 15 amino acids. Germline V gene lookup returns CDR1 SGHTA and CDR2 FQGNSA. CDR3 bases: TGTGCCAGCAGCCCTGAGGGGGGGCGATGGACTGAAGCTTTCTTT. It yields the protein CASSPEGGRWTEAFF.

The genes are TRBV12-5 and TRBJ1-4; 8 bases agree with TRBD1. Trimming cost V 6 bases and J 3 bases; bases outside gene matches: 12. The germline V gene encodes CDR1 LGHNT and CDR2 FRNRAP. CDR3 length: 17 residues. The CDR3 reads CASGPGGAYPPNEKLFF. In DNA form, the CDR3 reads TGTGCTAGTGGGCCAGGGGGCGCTTACCCCCCTAATGAAAAACTGTTTTTT.

The V gene is TRBV5-8, the J gene TRBJ2-2; D remains unclear. CDR1 is SGHTS and CDR2 is YDEGEE in the germline V gene. This CDR3 contains 17 residues. Deletions cut 3 bases from V and 0 bases from J, with 15 bases between. The CDR3 sequence is CASSYDVRSPNTGELFF. In DNA form, the CDR3 reads TGTGCCAGCAGCTATGACGTCAGGTCCCCGAACACCGGGGAGCTGTTTTTT. Combining the CDR3 with reference TRBV5-8 and TRBJ2-2 gives the whole variable domain EAGVTQSPTHLIKTRGQQATLRCSPISGHTSVYWYQQALGLGLQFLLWYDEGEERNRGNFPPRFSGRQFPNYSSELNVNALELEDSALYLCASSYDVRSPNTGELFFGEGSRLTVL.

V usage is TRBV29-1 and J usage is TRBJ1-1, with unresolved D. CDR1 and CDR2 from the germline V gene are SQVTM and ANQGSEA. V shed 4 bases and J shed 0 bases, with 6 bases lying between them. This CDR3 region has 12 residues. The CDR3 here is CSVGRMNTEAFF. CDR3 DNA sequence: TGCAGCGTTGGGCGGATGAACACTGAAGCTTTCTTT.

The rearrangement uses TRBV19 and TRBJ1-2; D is undetermined. The CDR3 is 15 amino acids. Germline CDR1 LNHDA, CDR2 SQIVND (reference sequence). V lost 2 bases to trimming and J lost 7 bases, with 17 bases between them. In DNA form, the CDR3 reads TGTGCCAGTAGTATAAATGGGAGAGACCCCTTTGGCTACACCTTC. This gives the protein CASSINGRDPFGYTF.

This sequence joins TRBV4-1 and TRBJ2-2; D might be TRBD2 (5 bases). This CDR3 is built from 17 residues. V was shortened by 0 bases and J by 4 bases, with 15 bases between the two germline ends. From germline, CDR1 is MGHRA and CDR2 YSYEKL. CDR3 in amino acids: CASSQDRGRRRTGELFF. The CDR3 bases are TGCGCCAGCAGCCAAGATCGAGGGCGGCGTCGCACCGGGGAGCTGTTTTTT.

This chain uses TRBV7-8 with TRBJ2-7; tentative D call: TRBD1 (6 bases). Trimming shortened V by 3 bases and J by 3 bases, and 15 bases separated the two germline ends. The CDR3 has 15 amino acids. The germline V gene has CDR1 SGHVS and CDR2 FQNEAQ. CDR3 sequence (DNA): TGTGCCAGCAGCTTGCTTGGGGGCAGAAGCTACGAGCAGTACTTC. It translates to CASSLLGGRSYEQYF.

V and J are TRBV29-1 and TRBJ2-1, with 9 positions matching TRBD2. The V and J ends lost 8 bases and 2 bases, in that order; junction bases with no gene match: 4. The CDR3 totals 13 residues. Germline CDR1 SQVTM, CDR2 ANQGSEA. CDR3 nucleotides: TGCAGCTCGGGACTAGCACCCTACAATGAGCAGTTCTTC. It specifies CSSGLAPYNEQFF.

The chain recombines TRBV15 with TRBJ2-3; D is unclear. The CDR3 length is 14 residues. From germline, CDR1 is LNHNV and CDR2 YYDKDF (reference sequence). V was clipped by 1 base and J by 6 bases, with 11 bases between them. The CDR3 DNA sequence: TGTGCCACCAGCAGAGTAAACATGGGCGATACGCAGTATTTT. It specifies CATSRVNMGDTQYF.

The chain couples TRBV29-1 to TRBJ1-1; no firm D call. V dropped 7 bases and J dropped 1 base, with 7 bases sitting between them. This CDR3 contains 11 residues. Germline-derived CDR1 and CDR2 are SQVTM and ANQGSEA. CDR3 sequence (DNA): TGCAGCGCGATAGAGAACACTGAAGCTTTCTTT. This sequence encodes CSAIENTEAFF.

Comment on this clone: The same CDR3 is also encoded by other DNA sequences in this sample. The chain links TRBV19 to TRBJ1-1, with no clear D. The CDR3 is 13 residues long. Per germline, CDR1 LNHDA and CDR2 SQIVND (reference sequence). Trimming left V 2 bases short and J 2 bases short, with 6 bases between. The CDR3 here is CASSISGNTEAFF. For the CDR3, the DNA is TGTGCCAGTAGTATATCAGGTAACACTGAAGCTTTCTTT.

J is TRBJ1-1 and V is TRBV2; 7 bases line up with TRBD1. Germline assignment: CDR1 SNHLY and CDR2 FYNNEI. The CDR3 is 13 amino acids. With V trimmed by 4 bases and J by 3 bases, 2 bases remained unmatched. CDR3 bases: TGTGCCAGCAGTGGGACAGGAGACACTGAAGCTTTCTTT. Protein: CASSGTGDTEAFF.

This chain uses TRBV30 with TRBJ1-4, with a weak D call TRBD1 (5 bases). Trimming pared 3 bases from V and 7 bases from J, leaving 12 bases between. This CDR3 region has 13 residues. Germline V CDR1 and CDR2: GTSNPN, SVGIG (reference sequence). CDR3 DNA: TGTGCCTGGAGCCTAGGGGAAGGTGAAAAACTGTTTTTT. Translated, it gives CAWSLGEGEKLFF.

This chain uses TRBV3-1 (or the pseudogene TRBV3-2) with TRBJ2-3, with TRBD1 matching 7 bases. From germline, CDR1 is LGHDT and CDR2 YNNKEL (reference sequence). V was clipped by 3 bases and J by 1 base; unmatched bases: 10. This CDR3 comprises 17 residues. The CDR3 region is CASSQLLTGYGTDTQYF. The CDR3 DNA follows: TGTGCCAGCAGCCAGCTCCTGACAGGGTACGGCACAGATACGCAGTATTTT.

J is TRBJ2-7 and V is TRBV5-1, with 8 bases matching TRBD1. V shed 4 bases and J 2 bases; nucleotides not matched to a gene: 5. The CDR3 spans 14 residues. The germline V gene encodes CDR1 SGHRS and CDR2 YFSETQ. This chain's CDR3 is CASSPGQDPYEQYF. The CDR3 bases are TGCGCCAGCAGCCCGGGACAGGACCCCTACGAGCAGTACTTC.

The gene calls are TRBV11-3 and TRBJ2-7; 8 nucleotides match TRBD2. The trim removed 5 bases at V and 1 base at J, leaving 4 bases unmatched. Per germline, CDR1 SGHNT and CDR2 YENEEA. The CDR3 is 14 residues long. This CDR3 is CASSPGTRSYEQYF. For the CDR3, the DNA is TGTGCCAGCAGCCCCGGGACTAGGTCCTACGAGCAGTACTTC.

V is TRBV2 and J is TRBJ2-5; D is uncertain. The CDR3 is 14 residues long. V was pared by 3 bases and J by 2 bases, with 10 bases between. Germline CDR1 is SNHLY and CDR2 is FYNNEI. CDR3: CASSDNQVQETQYF. The CDR3 DNA follows: TGTGCCAGCAGTGATAATCAGGTTCAAGAGACCCAGTACTTC. The full variable domain, its missing parts supplied by reference TRBV2 and TRBJ2-5, is EPEVTQTPSHQVTQMGQEVILRCVPISNHLYFYWYRQILGQKVEFLVSFYNNEISEKSEIFDDQFSVERPDGSNFTLKIRSTKLEDSAMYFCASSDNQVQETQYFGPGTRLLVL.

The sample holds a few counts of this clone. V usage is TRBV5-1 and J usage is TRBJ2-1, with 8 bases that match TRBD2. The ends lost 0 bases at V and 4 bases at J; junction bases unmatched: 3. CDR3 length: 15 amino acids. Germline V lookup: CDR1 SGHRS, CDR2 YFSETQ. The DNA of the CDR3 is TGCGCCAGCAGCTTGGAGACTAGCGTTTACAATGAGCAGTTCTTC. Translating gives CASSLETSVYNEQFF. The entire variable domain, with the rest obtained from reference TRBV5-1 and TRBJ2-1, is as follows: KAGVTQTPRYLIKTRGQQVTLSCSPISGHRSVSWYQQTPGQGLQFLFEYFSETQRNKGNFPGRFSGRQFSNSRSEMNVSTLELGDSALYLCASSLETSVYNEQFFGPGTRLTVL.

The rearrangement uses TRBV11-3 and TRBJ2-2; D perhaps matches TRBD1 (6 bases). The CDR3 loop spans 14 amino acids. V shed 0 bases and J shed 7 bases, with 9 bases lying between them. In germline, CDR1 is SGHNT, CDR2 YENEEA. The chain's CDR3 is CASSLDQGGGELFF. The CDR3 bases are TGTGCCAGCAGCTTAGACCAAGGGGGCGGGGAGCTGTTTTTT.

The rearrangement uses TRBV5-6 and TRBJ1-5; D gene unclear. Trimming took off 2 bases at V and 3 bases at J, with 6 bases between the two ends. This CDR3 has 13 residues. Germline V lookup: CDR1 SGHDT, CDR2 YYEEEE. The CDR3 DNA reads as TGTGCCAGCAGCTTACAGAACAATCAGCCCCAGCATTTT. Translated: CASSLQNNQPQHF.

The J gene is TRBJ2-1, the V gene TRBV9; TRBD1 agrees at 7 bases. There are 16 residues in the CDR3. CDR1 and CDR2 (germline): SGDLS, YYNGEE. V trimming: 0 bases; J trimming: 2 bases; junction bases outside the gene matches: 5. CDR3 loop: CASSVETGSPYNEQFF. CDR3 DNA: TGTGCCAGCAGCGTAGAGACAGGGAGTCCCTACAATGAGCAGTTCTTC.

This rearrangement joins TRBV25-1 to TRBJ1-2, with D perhaps matching TRBD1 (5 bases). Germline CDR1 is MGHDK and CDR2 is SYGVNS. This CDR3 comprises 12 residues. The germline V and J ends were trimmed by 7 bases and 8 bases, with 14 bases remaining between them. CDR3 protein: CASTGGVRGYTF. In DNA, the CDR3 is TGTGCCAGCACGGGGGGGGTCCGAGGCTACACCTTC.

This chain joins TRBV5-1 and TRBJ2-7; D not certain. The V and J ends lost 1 base and 5 bases respectively, with 10 bases between them. Germline V gene lookup returns CDR1 SGHRS and CDR2 YFSETQ. The CDR3 has 13 amino acids. CDR3 nucleotides: TGCGCCAGCAGCTTGTCTAACTACGACGAGCAGTACTTC. This sequence encodes CASSLSNYDEQYF.

The rearrangement links TRBV5-1 to TRBJ1-1, with 8 bases matching TRBD1. The V gene end was trimmed by 0 bases and the J gene end by 0 bases; junction bases not matched to a gene: 4. CDR3 length: 16 amino acids. Germline assignment: CDR1 SGHRS and CDR2 YFSETQ. CDR3 coding DNA: TGCGCCAGCAGCTTGGATACGGGACAGGTGAACACTGAAGCTTTCTTT. Translating it yields CASSLDTGQVNTEAFF.